The sequence of this T cell receptor beta chain was determined in a study of CD8+ T cells in alopecia areata. For the study at large: Each of the treated patients was given oral tofacitinib, 5 to 10 mg twice daily, for moderate-to-severe alopecia areata. After 6 to 18 months of tofacitinib, follow-up continued 6 months off drug. Study observations and caveats: In scalp and blood during tofacitinib, many expanded lesional clones persisted.

Extracted RNA was reverse transcribed, and the resulting cDNA served as sequencing template. Generated by immunoSEQ multiplex PCR, the TCRdb table keeps only in-frame clones and is missing some. This table has tens of thousands of clones, over 70% appearing once. Trimming took off 7 bases at V and 0 bases at J, with 10 bases between the two ends. This CDR3 has 13 residues. Per the germline V gene, CDR1 is SNHLY and CDR2 is FYNNEI. To note about this clone: Its antigen is as yet unknown.

The treatment: oral pan-JAK inhibitor, 5-10 mg twice daily. The sequence derives from a human donor with alopecia areata. The rearrangement uses TRBV2 and TRBJ2-7; no firm D call. This specimen was CD8+ T cells sorted from blood, taken around week 42, from a patient treated with tofacitinib. DNA for the CDR3: TGTGCCAGCACTGGTCCAGCCTCCTACGAGCAGTACTTC. Translating it yields CASTGPASYEQYF.